This T cell receptor beta chain came from a study of identical twins. As concerns this clonotype: Its matching antigen is unknown.

The study's findings and limits: Weaker excess sharing between twins was seen in beta out-of-frame sequences.

Trimming stripped 5 bases from V and 7 bases from J, with 10 bases between. The CDR3 is made up of 13 amino acids. Germline loops: CDR1 SGHRS, CDR2 YFSETQ. One entry per CDR3 protein results from TCRdb running MiXCR on the 5' RACE reads. The repertoire holds 240,000 or so distinct CDR3 sequences, with approximately 7% as singletons. These same data were also listed under a study on yellow fever vaccine responses in identical twins.

This sequence joins TRBV5-1 and TRBJ1-6; D gene unclear. The source is a woman aged 18 to 35 in good health. The sample was memory (CD45RO+) T cells sorted from blood. Here the CDR3 reads CASRGRENSPLHF. The CDR3 DNA reads TGCGCCAGCAGGGGAAGGGAGAATTCACCCCTCCACTTT.